These T cell receptor beta chains were read from a single sample in a study of identical twins. One entry per CDR3 protein, called by TCRdb with MiXCR from the 5' RACE reads. The profile shows around 1.7 million distinct CDR3 sequences, roughly 35% of them singletons. Sequencing used cord blood. The receptors shown here come from a newborn girl in good health. Each CDR3 is given with its conserved first and last residue. D genes are given only for firm matches. Part of the rows lack a size; the others show once, few, many or a class for expanded clones.

j_call: TRBJ1-4; v_call: TRBV28; d_call: -; clone_size: few; cdr3_nt: TGTGCCAGCAGTTCCTTCGACAGTAATGAAAAACTGTTTTTT; cdr3_aa: CASSSFDSNEKLFF
j_call: TRBJ2-1; v_call: TRBV7-2; d_call: -; clone_size: -; cdr3_nt: TGTGCCAGCAGCTACAGACCCTGGAATGAGCAGTTCTTC; cdr3_aa: CASSYRPWNEQFF
j_call: TRBJ2-3; v_call: TRBV5-1; d_call: TRBD1; clone_size: few; cdr3_nt: TGCGCCAGCAGAGCAGGGGGCGGGAGCACAGATACGCAGTATTTT; cdr3_aa: CASRAGGGSTDTQYF
j_call: TRBJ1-6; v_call: TRBV12-3/TRBV12-4; d_call: TRBD1; clone_size: few; cdr3_nt: TGTGCCAGCAGTTTCCCGGACAGGCCTAATTCACCCCTCCACTTT; cdr3_aa: CASSFPDRPNSPLHF
j_call: TRBJ2-3; v_call: TRBV25-1; d_call: -; clone_size: few; cdr3_nt: TGTGCCAGCAGTCCGACAGTCACAGATACGCAGTATTTT; cdr3_aa: CASSPTVTDTQYF
j_call: TRBJ1-6; v_call: TRBV27; d_call: -; clone_size: few; cdr3_nt: TGTGCCAGCAGTTCGACCGCCCGGGATTCACCCCTCCACTTT; cdr3_aa: CASSSTARDSPLHF
j_call: TRBJ2-3; v_call: TRBV12-3/TRBV12-4; d_call: -; clone_size: few; cdr3_nt: TGTGCCAGCAGTGCGGGACTCGATACGCAGTATTTT; cdr3_aa: CASSAGLDTQYF
j_call: TRBJ2-7; v_call: TRBV20-1; d_call: -; clone_size: few; cdr3_nt: TGCAGTGCTCCCCCCCCCGGGACTGGGCTTTACGAGCAGTACTTC; cdr3_aa: CSAPPPGTGLYEQYF
j_call: TRBJ2-3; v_call: TRBV20-1; d_call: TRBD2; clone_size: -; cdr3_nt: TGCAGTGCTAGAGATCCGTATGCGGCTAGCGGGGGGGGAGATACGCAGTATTTT; cdr3_aa: CSARDPYAASGGGDTQYF
j_call: TRBJ2-7; v_call: TRBV7-2; d_call: TRBD2; clone_size: -; cdr3_nt: TGTGCCAGCAGCACTAGCGGTCCGATCTCCTACGAGCAGTACTTC; cdr3_aa: CASSTSGPISYEQYF
j_call: TRBJ1-4; v_call: TRBV20-1; d_call: TRBD1; clone_size: many; cdr3_nt: TGCAGTGCCCCGGGACAGGGGAATGAAAAACTGTTTTTT; cdr3_aa: CSAPGQGNEKLFF
j_call: TRBJ2-3; v_call: TRBV20-1; d_call: TRBD1; clone_size: -; cdr3_nt: TGCAGTGCTAGGGGGGACAGGGGTACGACAGATACGCAGTATTTT; cdr3_aa: CSARGDRGTTDTQYF
j_call: TRBJ1-1; v_call: TRBV25-1; d_call: -; clone_size: few; cdr3_nt: TGTGCTAGCTCTTGGCGCCAGGGCCGAGCTTTCTTT; cdr3_aa: CASSWRQGRAFF
j_call: TRBJ2-1; v_call: TRBV27; d_call: -; clone_size: -; cdr3_nt: TGTGCCAGCAGTCCCTTCTTCGGGGCGTCTTACAATGAGCAGTTCTTC; cdr3_aa: CASSPFFGASYNEQFF
j_call: TRBJ1-4; v_call: TRBV28; d_call: TRBD1; clone_size: -; cdr3_nt: TGTGCCAGCAGCCCCAGACAGGGATTAAAACTGTTTTTT; cdr3_aa: CASSPRQGLKLFF
j_call: TRBJ2-7; v_call: TRBV12-3/TRBV12-4; d_call: TRBD2; clone_size: few; cdr3_nt: TGTGCCAGCAGACTAGCGGGGGCCTACTACGAGCAGTACTTC; cdr3_aa: CASRLAGAYYEQYF
j_call: TRBJ2-3; v_call: TRBV5-1; d_call: TRBD1; clone_size: -; cdr3_nt: TGCGCCAGCAGCGGACCACAGGGGGCCTCAGATACGCAGTATTTT; cdr3_aa: CASSGPQGASDTQYF
j_call: TRBJ2-2; v_call: TRBV28; d_call: TRBD1; clone_size: -; cdr3_nt: TGTGCCAGCAGTTTTCCGGGACAGGGTGCCGGGGAGCTGTTTTTT; cdr3_aa: CASSFPGQGAGELFF
j_call: TRBJ2-3; v_call: TRBV28; d_call: TRBD1; clone_size: few; cdr3_nt: TGTGCCAGCACTTCACCGGGGACAGGGAAGGATACGCAGTATTTT; cdr3_aa: CASTSPGTGKDTQYF
j_call: TRBJ1-5; v_call: TRBV9; d_call: -; clone_size: -; cdr3_nt: TGTGCCAGCAGCACCGACCTTAGCAATCAGCCCCAGCATTTT; cdr3_aa: CASSTDLSNQPQHF
j_call: TRBJ2-1; v_call: TRBV5-1; d_call: -; clone_size: few; cdr3_nt: TGCGCCAGCAGCTTCGTACGGAACAATGAGCAGTTCTTC; cdr3_aa: CASSFVRNNEQFF
j_call: TRBJ2-1; v_call: TRBV11-1; d_call: -; clone_size: -; cdr3_nt: TGTGCCAGCAGCCCCGGACTAACAACAGGGGCCTACAATGAGCAGTTCTTC; cdr3_aa: CASSPGLTTGAYNEQFF
j_call: TRBJ1-2; v_call: TRBV4-1; d_call: TRBD1; clone_size: few; cdr3_nt: TGCGCCAGCAGCCAAACCCCACAGGGGGCGCGGGGCTATGGCTACACCTTC; cdr3_aa: CASSQTPQGARGYGYTF
j_call: TRBJ2-3; v_call: TRBV10-3; d_call: TRBD2; clone_size: few; cdr3_nt: TGTGCCATCACCCAGCGGGGGGGTAATATGACAGATACGCAGTATTTT; cdr3_aa: CAITQRGGNMTDTQYF
j_call: TRBJ1-2; v_call: TRBV29-1; d_call: -; clone_size: -; cdr3_nt: TGCAGCGTTGACAGGAACTTATATGGCTACACCTTC; cdr3_aa: CSVDRNLYGYTF
j_call: TRBJ2-4; v_call: TRBV7-2; d_call: TRBD2; clone_size: few; cdr3_nt: TGTGCCAGCAGCTTAGCTTTCCCTAGCGGGAGGGCCAAAAACATTCAGTACTTC; cdr3_aa: CASSLAFPSGRAKNIQYF
j_call: TRBJ1-6; v_call: TRBV18; d_call: TRBD1; clone_size: -; cdr3_nt: TGTGCCAGCTCACCCGCGGGACAGGGAAATTCACCCCTCCACTTT; cdr3_aa: CASSPAGQGNSPLHF
j_call: TRBJ2-4; v_call: TRBV11-2; d_call: -; clone_size: -; cdr3_nt: TGTGCCAGCAGCTTAGATCCCCCGCCGAGCATTCAGTACTTC; cdr3_aa: CASSLDPPPSIQYF
j_call: TRBJ2-5; v_call: TRBV5-1; d_call: TRBD2; clone_size: -; cdr3_nt: TGCGCCAGCAGCTTGGACTGGACTAGCGGGAGTCTAGAGACCCAGTACTTC; cdr3_aa: CASSLDWTSGSLETQYF
j_call: TRBJ2-1; v_call: TRBV4-1; d_call: -; clone_size: once; cdr3_nt: TGCGCCAGCAGCCAAGACGGTTACCCTGCCTCCTACAATGAGCAGTTCTTC; cdr3_aa: CASSQDGYPASYNEQFF
j_call: TRBJ2-3; v_call: TRBV28; d_call: -; clone_size: -; cdr3_nt: TGTGCCAGCGAACCAGCGGCCACAGATACGCAGTATTTT; cdr3_aa: CASEPAATDTQYF
j_call: TRBJ1-2; v_call: TRBV7-2; d_call: -; clone_size: few; cdr3_nt: TGTGCCAGCAGCAGCCCCCCGAGTAACTATGGCTACACCTTC; cdr3_aa: CASSSPPSNYGYTF
j_call: TRBJ2-1; v_call: TRBV11-2; d_call: TRBD2; clone_size: -; cdr3_nt: TGTGCCAGCAGCTTGAGCGGGAGCCCCAATGAGCAGTTCTTC; cdr3_aa: CASSLSGSPNEQFF
j_call: TRBJ2-2; v_call: TRBV7-2; d_call: -; clone_size: -; cdr3_nt: TGTGCCAGCAGCCCCTCGCGCAGGGAAGCCGGGGAGCTGTTTTTT; cdr3_aa: CASSPSRREAGELFF